Listed below are T cell receptor beta chains from one sample, sequenced in a study of T cell responses to AZD1222 COVID-19 vaccine. Assay: immunoSEQ multiplex PCR; the TCRdb copy retains only in-frame clones and omits some. Here the sample spans around 100,000 clones, around 83% being singletons. The specimen was peripheral blood, collected on day 0 of AZD1222 vaccination. Receptors were obtained from an adult in good health. The CDR3 runs from the conserved cysteine through the conserved F or W. The order of the fields is clone size, J gene, V gene, D gene, CDR3 protein, CDR3 DNA. The D gene is left open where the match is weak. A row's size may be missing; if present it is once, few, many or a size class.

abundance: few
j_gene: TRBJ2-7
v_gene: TRBV30
d_gene: .
CDR3aa: CAWSSQPSRNEQYF
CDR3nt: TGTGCCTGGAGTAGTCAACCTTCTAGGAACGAGCAGTACTTC

abundance: .
j_gene: TRBJ2-1
v_gene: TRBV7-2
d_gene: .
CDR3aa: CASSLEGIEQFF
CDR3nt: TGTGCCAGCAGCTTAGAAGGCATTGAGCAGTTCTTC

abundance: few
j_gene: TRBJ2-5
v_gene: TRBV7-9
d_gene: .
CDR3aa: CASSLAGTSQETQYF
CDR3nt: TGTGCCAGCAGCTTAGCGGGGACCTCCCAAGAGACCCAGTACTTC

abundance: once
j_gene: TRBJ2-2
v_gene: TRBV7-9
d_gene: .
CDR3aa: CASSTRTDQPNTGELFF
CDR3nt: TGTGCCAGCAGCACCCGGACAGATCAGCCGAACACCGGGGAGCTGTTTTTT

abundance: .
j_gene: TRBJ2-3
v_gene: TRBV11-1
d_gene: .
CDR3aa: CASSERGSTDTQYF
CDR3nt: TGTGCCAGCAGCGAACGGGGTAGCACAGATACGCAGTATTTT

abundance: .
j_gene: TRBJ2-1
v_gene: TRBV29-1
d_gene: TRBD2
CDR3aa: CSVDLIAGARSSYNEQFF
CDR3nt: TGCAGCGTTGATTTAATAGCGGGGGCCAGGAGCTCCTACAATGAGCAGTTCTTC

abundance: once
j_gene: TRBJ2-3
v_gene: TRBV24-1
d_gene: .
CDR3aa: CATSPTVSVVDTQYF
CDR3nt: TGTGCCACCAGTCCCACTGTTTCGGTCGTAGATACGCAGTATTTT

abundance: .
j_gene: TRBJ1-4
v_gene: TRBV29-1
d_gene: .
CDR3aa: CSVGGHEKLFF
CDR3nt: TGCAGCGTTGGCGGTCACGAAAAACTGTTTTTT

abundance: .
j_gene: TRBJ2-7
v_gene: TRBV10-3
d_gene: TRBD1
CDR3aa: CAITEGTGGDEQYF
CDR3nt: TGTGCCATCACCGAAGGGACAGGGGGCGACGAGCAGTACTTC

abundance: few
j_gene: TRBJ1-5
v_gene: TRBV2
d_gene: TRBD1
CDR3aa: CASSVRQGNQPQHF
CDR3nt: TGTGCCAGCAGTGTAAGACAGGGAAATCAGCCCCAGCATTTT

abundance: once
j_gene: TRBJ2-2
v_gene: TRBV5-5
d_gene: .
CDR3aa: CASSLEVGVLNTGELFF
CDR3nt: TGTGCCAGCAGCTTGGAGGTAGGGGTTCTGAACACCGGGGAGCTGTTTTTT

abundance: few
j_gene: TRBJ2-2
v_gene: TRBV11-2
d_gene: TRBD2
CDR3aa: CASSSWGRAGDTGELFF
CDR3nt: TGTGCCAGCAGCTCTTGGGGGCGAGCGGGAGACACCGGGGAGCTGTTTTTT

abundance: .
j_gene: TRBJ1-5
v_gene: TRBV2
d_gene: .
CDR3aa: CASSSLTSNQPQHF
CDR3nt: TGTGCCAGCAGTTCCCTCACCAGTAATCAGCCCCAGCATTTT

abundance: many
j_gene: TRBJ2-1
v_gene: TRBV11-3
d_gene: .
CDR3aa: CASSFLRGDNEQFF
CDR3nt: TGTGCCAGCAGCTTTCTCCGGGGTGACAATGAGCAGTTCTTC

abundance: .
j_gene: TRBJ2-2
v_gene: TRBV5-4
d_gene: .
CDR3aa: CASSRGQGLTGELFF
CDR3nt: TGTGCCAGCAGCAGGGGGCAGGGACTCACCGGGGAGCTGTTTTTT

abundance: .
j_gene: TRBJ2-3
v_gene: TRBV4-2
d_gene: .
CDR3aa: CASSQEGEGRDTQYF
CDR3nt: TGTGCCAGCAGCCAAGAAGGTGAGGGGAGGGATACGCAGTATTTT

abundance: .
j_gene: TRBJ2-1
v_gene: TRBV2
d_gene: .
CDR3aa: CASSAGDGGFYNEQFF
CDR3nt: TGTGCCAGCAGTGCGGGGGACGGGGGATTCTACAATGAGCAGTTCTTC

abundance: .
j_gene: TRBJ1-2
v_gene: TRBV3-1/TRBV3-2
d_gene: .
CDR3aa: CASSQGRAREYGYTF
CDR3nt: TGTGCCAGCAGCCAAGGGCGGGCCAGGGAGTATGGCTACACCTTC